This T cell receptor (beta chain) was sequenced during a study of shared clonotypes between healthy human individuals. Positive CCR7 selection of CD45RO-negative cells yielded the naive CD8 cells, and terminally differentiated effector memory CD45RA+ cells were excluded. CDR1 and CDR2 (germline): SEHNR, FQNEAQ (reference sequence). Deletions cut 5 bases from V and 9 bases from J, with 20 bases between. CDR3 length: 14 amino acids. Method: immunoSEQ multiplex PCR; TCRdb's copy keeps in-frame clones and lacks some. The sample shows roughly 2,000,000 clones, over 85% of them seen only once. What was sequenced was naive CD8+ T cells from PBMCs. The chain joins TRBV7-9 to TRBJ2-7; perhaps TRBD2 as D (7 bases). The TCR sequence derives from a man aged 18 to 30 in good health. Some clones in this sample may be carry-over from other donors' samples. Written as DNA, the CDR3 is TGTGCCAGCAGCGACGGACTAGGGGGACTTGGGCAGTACTTC. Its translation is CASSDGLGGLGQYF.